Listed below are T cell receptor beta chains from one sample, sequenced in a study of T-cell reconstitution after alpha-beta-depleted transplantation in children. TCRdb used MiXCR to reprocess the PCR reads, holding one entry per CDR3 protein. The table records tens of thousands of distinct CDR3 sequences, roughly 4.4% of them present only once. Here the sequenced sample was PBMCs, mostly from graft donor cells, taken 180 days after TCRalphabeta/CD19-depleted stem cell transplant. These receptors were taken from a boy under two years old who had a stem cell transplant for acute myeloid leukemia, so the T cells may come from the graft donor. The CDR3 runs from the conserved cysteine through the conserved F or W. D genes are given only for firm matches. Each size is once, few or many counts, or a class when the clone is expanded.

V	D	J	size	DNA	CDR3
TRBV4-2	NA	TRBJ2-5	many	TGTGCCAGCAGCCAAGATAATGAGGGGCCGGGAAAGACCCAGTACTTC	CASSQDNEGPGKTQYF
TRBV7-2	NA	TRBJ2-1	many	TGTGCCAGCAGCTTAGGGCAGGGACGGCAGTTCTTC	CASSLGQGRQFF
TRBV5-7	NA	TRBJ1-2	many	TGTGCCAGCAGCTTGTGTCCCCAGGGGCTCGTCTATGGCTACACCTTC	CASSLCPQGLVYGYTF
TRBV20-1	NA	TRBJ1-3	many	TGCAGTGCTAGGGACCGGAACAGAGGAAACACCATATATTTT	CSARDRNRGNTIYF
TRBV11-2	NA	TRBJ2-3	many	TGTGCCAGCAGCTTAATGGGCCTTTCAGTATCAGATACGCAGTATTTT	CASSLMGLSVSDTQYF
TRBV12-3/TRBV12-4	TRBD2	TRBJ2-3	many	TGTGCCAGCAGCCCTCGCGGGGGGGGCTTCACAGATACGCAGTATTTT	CASSPRGGGFTDTQYF
TRBV7-2	NA	TRBJ2-2	many	TGTGCCAGCAGCTTTGAAATTGTCGGTGGGGAGCTGTTTTTT	CASSFEIVGGELFF
TRBV3-1	TRBD2	TRBJ2-1	many	TGTGCCAGCAGGCAGGGCGGGGGTGAGCAGTTCTTC	CASRQGGGEQFF
TRBV5-1	TRBD1	TRBJ2-1	many	TGCGCCAGCAGCTTCGGACAGGGGAATTACAATGAGCAGTTCTTC	CASSFGQGNYNEQFF
TRBV6-1	NA	TRBJ2-3	many	TGTGCCAGCTCTCCCACCTCCCGCCGCACAGATACGCAGTATTTT	CASSPTSRRTDTQYF
TRBV12-3/TRBV12-4	NA	TRBJ1-1	many	TGTGCCAGCAGTTTAGCGCCGCCGGTGAACACTGAAGCTTTCTTT	CASSLAPPVNTEAFF